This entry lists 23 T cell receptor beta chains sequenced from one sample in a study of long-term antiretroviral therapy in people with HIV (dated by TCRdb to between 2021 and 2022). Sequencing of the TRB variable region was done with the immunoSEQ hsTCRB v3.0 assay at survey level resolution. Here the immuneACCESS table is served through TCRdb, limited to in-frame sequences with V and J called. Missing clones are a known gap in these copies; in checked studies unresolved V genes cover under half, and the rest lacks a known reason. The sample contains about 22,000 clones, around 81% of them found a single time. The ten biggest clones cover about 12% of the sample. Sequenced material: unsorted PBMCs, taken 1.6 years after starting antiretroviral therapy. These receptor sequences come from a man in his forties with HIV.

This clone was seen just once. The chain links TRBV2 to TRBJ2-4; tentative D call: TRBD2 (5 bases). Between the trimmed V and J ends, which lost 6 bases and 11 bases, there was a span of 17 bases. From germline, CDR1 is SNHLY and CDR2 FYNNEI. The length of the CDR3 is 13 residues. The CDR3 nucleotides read TGTGCCAGCAGGGATAGCGTAACTTGGGTTCAGTACTTC. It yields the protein CASRDSVTWVQYF.

CDR3 loop: CASSPRGANEKLFF. The CDR3 nucleotides are TGTGCCAGCAGCCCCCGGGGGGCCAATGAAAAACTGTTTTTT. This rearrangement joins TRBV11-2 to TRBJ1-4; maybe TRBD1 (6 bases). Germline V lookup: CDR1 SGHAT, CDR2 FQNNGV. The CDR3 loop spans 14 amino acids. V was trimmed by 5 bases and J by 5 bases, leaving 12 bases between them.

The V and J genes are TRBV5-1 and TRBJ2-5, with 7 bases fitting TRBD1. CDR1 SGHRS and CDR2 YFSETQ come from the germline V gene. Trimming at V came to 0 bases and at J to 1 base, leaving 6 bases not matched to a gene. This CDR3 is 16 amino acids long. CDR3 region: CASSLVLGQPQETQYF. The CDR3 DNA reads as TGCGCCAGCAGCTTGGTGCTGGGACAGCCCCAAGAGACCCAGTACTTC.

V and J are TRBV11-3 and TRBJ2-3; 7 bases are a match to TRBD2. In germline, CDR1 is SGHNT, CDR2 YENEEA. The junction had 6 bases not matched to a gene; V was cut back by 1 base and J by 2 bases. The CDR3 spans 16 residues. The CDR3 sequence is CASSLARGRVTDTQYF. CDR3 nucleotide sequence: TGTGCCAGCAGCTTAGCGCGGGGGAGGGTCACAGATACGCAGTATTTT.

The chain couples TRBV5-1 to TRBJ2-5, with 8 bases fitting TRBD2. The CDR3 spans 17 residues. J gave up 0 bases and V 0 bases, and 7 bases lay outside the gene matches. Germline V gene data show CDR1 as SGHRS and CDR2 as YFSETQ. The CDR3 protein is CASSLEGGGQYQETQYF. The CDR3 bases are TGCGCCAGCAGCTTGGAGGGCGGGGGGCAGTACCAAGAGACCCAGTACTTC.

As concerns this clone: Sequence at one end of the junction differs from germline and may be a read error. Written as DNA, the CDR3 is TGTGCCAGCAGTGACCCCCTCGGGACGGCGAGTTTT. Encoded protein: CASSDPLGTASF. J is TRBJ1-4 and V is TRBV6-1; possible D gene TRBD1, 5 bases. The length of the CDR3 is 12 residues. CDR1 is MNHNS and CDR2 is SASEGT in the germline V gene.

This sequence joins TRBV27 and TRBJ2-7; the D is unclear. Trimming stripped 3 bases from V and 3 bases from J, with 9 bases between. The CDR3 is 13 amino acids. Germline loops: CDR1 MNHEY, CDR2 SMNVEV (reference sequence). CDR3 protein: CASSFGLGYEQYF. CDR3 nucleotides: TGTGCCAGCAGTTTCGGGTTAGGCTACGAGCAGTACTTC.

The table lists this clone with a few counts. Here the CDR3 reads CASSQTGSGNTIYF. In DNA form, the CDR3 reads TGCGCCAGCAGCCAGACAGGGTCTGGAAACACCATATATTTT. The chain uses TRBV5-1 and TRBJ1-3, with 7 bases that match TRBD1. Germline lookup yields CDR1 SGHRS and CDR2 YFSETQ. V dropped 4 bases and J dropped 1; count of bases not matched to a gene: 2. This CDR3 region has 14 residues.

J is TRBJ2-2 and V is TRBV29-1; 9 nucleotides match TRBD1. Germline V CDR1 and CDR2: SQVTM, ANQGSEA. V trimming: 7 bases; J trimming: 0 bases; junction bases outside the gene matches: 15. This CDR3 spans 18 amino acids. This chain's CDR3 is CSASKGTGQYANTGELFF. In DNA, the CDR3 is TGCAGCGCTTCGAAAGGGACAGGGCAATATGCGAACACCGGGGAGCTGTTTTTT.

The CDR3 here is CASSLDRDFPSYEQYF. The DNA of the CDR3 is TGCGCCAGCAGCTTGGACAGGGACTTCCCATCCTACGAGCAGTACTTC. This rearrangement joins TRBV5-1 to TRBJ2-7; D could derive from TRBD1 or TRBD2 (6 bases each). The CDR3 covers 16 residues. Germline V gene data show CDR1 as SGHRS and CDR2 as YFSETQ. Trimming removed 0 bases at V and 1 base at J, with 14 bases between.

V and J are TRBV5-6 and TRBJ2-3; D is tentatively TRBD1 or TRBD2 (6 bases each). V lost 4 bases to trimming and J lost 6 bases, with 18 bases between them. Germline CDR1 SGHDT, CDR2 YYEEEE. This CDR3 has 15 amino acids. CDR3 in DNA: TGTGCCAGCAGCCTCGAGGGGGGTCTGAGGGATACGCAGTATTTT. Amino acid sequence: CASSLEGGLRDTQYF.

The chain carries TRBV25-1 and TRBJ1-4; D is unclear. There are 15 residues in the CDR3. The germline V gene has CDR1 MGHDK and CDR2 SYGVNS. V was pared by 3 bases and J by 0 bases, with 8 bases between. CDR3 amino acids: CASSDRSATNEKLFF. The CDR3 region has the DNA TGTGCCAGCAGTGACAGGAGTGCAACTAATGAAAAACTGTTTTTT.

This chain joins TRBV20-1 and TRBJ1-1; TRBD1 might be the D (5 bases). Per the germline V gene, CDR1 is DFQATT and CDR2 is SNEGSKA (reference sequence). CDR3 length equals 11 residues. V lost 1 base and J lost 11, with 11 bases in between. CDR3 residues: CSARALGRAFF. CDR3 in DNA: TGCAGTGCTAGAGCCCTGGGACGGGCTTTCTTT.

The CDR3 region is CASSYSSLYNEQFF. In DNA, the CDR3 is TGTGCCAGCAGTTACTCGTCCCTCTACAATGAGCAGTTCTTC. V gene TRBV6-5 combines with J gene TRBJ2-1; the D is unclear. Per germline, CDR1 MNHEY and CDR2 SVGAGI. V was shortened by 0 bases and J by 3 bases, with 6 bases between the two germline ends. The CDR3 contains 14 residues.

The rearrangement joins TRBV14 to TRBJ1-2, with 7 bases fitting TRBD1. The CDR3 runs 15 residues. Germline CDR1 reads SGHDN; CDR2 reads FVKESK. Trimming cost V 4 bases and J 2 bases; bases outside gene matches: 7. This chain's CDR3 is CASSLPGQLNYGYTF. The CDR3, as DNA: TGTGCCAGCAGCCTACCGGGACAGCTAAACTATGGCTACACCTTC.

The CDR3 sequence is CASSLRADRSYNEQFF. CDR3 nucleotide sequence: TGTGCCAGCAGCTTAAGGGCAGACAGATCCTACAATGAGCAGTTCTTC. The chain employs TRBV11-2 and TRBJ2-1; tentative D call: TRBD1 (5 bases). The CDR3 loop spans 16 amino acids. V lost 2 bases and J 1 base, leaving 12 bases between the germline ends. Germline V gives CDR1 SGHAT, CDR2 FQNNGV.

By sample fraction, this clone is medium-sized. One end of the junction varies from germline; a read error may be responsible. CDR3 nucleotide sequence: TGTGCTAGTGGTTTGGGAAGCATGTCCTCCGAGCAGTACTTC. Amino acids: CASGLGSMSSEQYF. The chain uses TRBV12-5 and TRBJ2-7; no firm D call. The CDR3 runs to 14 residues. Germline V gives CDR1 LGHNT, CDR2 FRNRAP.

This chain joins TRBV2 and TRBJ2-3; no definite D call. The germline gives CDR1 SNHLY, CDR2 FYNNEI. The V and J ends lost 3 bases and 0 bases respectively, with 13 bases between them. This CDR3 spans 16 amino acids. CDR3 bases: TGTGCCAGCAGTGATGGACGGACCCTTAGCACAGATACGCAGTATTTT. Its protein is CASSDGRTLSTDTQYF.

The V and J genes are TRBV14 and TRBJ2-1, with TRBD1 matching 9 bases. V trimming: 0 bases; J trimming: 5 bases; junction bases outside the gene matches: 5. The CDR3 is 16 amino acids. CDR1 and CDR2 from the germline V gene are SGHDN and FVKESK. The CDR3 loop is CASSQEQGAWNNEQFF. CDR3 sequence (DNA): TGTGCCAGCAGCCAAGAACAGGGGGCTTGGAACAATGAGCAGTTCTTC.

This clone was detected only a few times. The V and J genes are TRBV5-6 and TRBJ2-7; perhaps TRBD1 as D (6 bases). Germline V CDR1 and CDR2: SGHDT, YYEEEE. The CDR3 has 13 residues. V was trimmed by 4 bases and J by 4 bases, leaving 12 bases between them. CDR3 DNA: TGTGCCAGCAGCCCCGGGACAACTTACGAGCAGTACTTC. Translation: CASSPGTTYEQYF.

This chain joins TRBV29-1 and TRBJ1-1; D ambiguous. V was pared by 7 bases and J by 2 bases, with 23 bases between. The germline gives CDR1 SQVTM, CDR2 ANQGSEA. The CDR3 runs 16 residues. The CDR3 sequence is CSASPYSGVINTEAFF. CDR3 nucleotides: TGCAGCGCCTCACCCTATTCCGGGGTCATAAACACTGAAGCTTTCTTT. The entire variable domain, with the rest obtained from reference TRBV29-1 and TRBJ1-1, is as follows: SAVISQKPSRDICQRGTSLTIQCQVDSQVTMMFWYRQQPGQSLTLIATANQGSEATYESGFVIDKFPISRPNLTFSTLTVSNMSPEDSSIYLCSASPYSGVINTEAFFGQGTRLTVV.

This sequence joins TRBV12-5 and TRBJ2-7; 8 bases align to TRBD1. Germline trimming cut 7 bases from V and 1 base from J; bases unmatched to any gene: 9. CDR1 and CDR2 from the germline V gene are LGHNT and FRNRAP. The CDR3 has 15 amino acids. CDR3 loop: CASAQGRGLSYEQYF. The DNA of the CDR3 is TGTGCTAGTGCCCAGGGCAGGGGGCTTTCCTACGAGCAGTACTTC.

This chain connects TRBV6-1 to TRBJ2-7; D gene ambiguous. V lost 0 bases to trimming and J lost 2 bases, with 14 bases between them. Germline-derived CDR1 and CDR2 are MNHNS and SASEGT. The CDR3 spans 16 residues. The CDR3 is CASSEALGPSTYEQYF. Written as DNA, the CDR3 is TGTGCCAGCAGTGAAGCATTGGGTCCCAGTACCTACGAGCAGTACTTC.